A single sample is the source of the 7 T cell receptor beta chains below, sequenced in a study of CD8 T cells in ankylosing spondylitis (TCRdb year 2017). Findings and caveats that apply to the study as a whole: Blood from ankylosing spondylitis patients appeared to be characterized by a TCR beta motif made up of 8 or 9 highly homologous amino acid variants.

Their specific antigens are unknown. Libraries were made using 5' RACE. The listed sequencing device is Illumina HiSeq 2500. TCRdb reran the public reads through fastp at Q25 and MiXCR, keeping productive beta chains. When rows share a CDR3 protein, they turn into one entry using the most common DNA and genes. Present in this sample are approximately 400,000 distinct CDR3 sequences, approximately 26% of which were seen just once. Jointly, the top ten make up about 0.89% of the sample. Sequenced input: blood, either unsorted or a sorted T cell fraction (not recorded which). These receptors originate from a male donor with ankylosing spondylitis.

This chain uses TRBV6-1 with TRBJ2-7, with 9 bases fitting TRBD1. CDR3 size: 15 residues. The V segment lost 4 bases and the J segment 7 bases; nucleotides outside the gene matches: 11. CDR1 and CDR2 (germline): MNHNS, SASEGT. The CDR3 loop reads CASSGSGTGLGEQYV. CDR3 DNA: TGTGCCAGCAGTGGATCCGGGACAGGGCTCGGTGAGCAGTACGTC.

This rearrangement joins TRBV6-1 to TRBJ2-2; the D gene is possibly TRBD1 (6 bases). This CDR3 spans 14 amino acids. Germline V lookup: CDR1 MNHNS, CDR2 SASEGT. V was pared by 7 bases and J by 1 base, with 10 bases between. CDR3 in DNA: TGTGCCAGCAATCCCAGGGGGAACACCGGGGAGCTGTTTTTT. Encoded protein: CASNPRGNTGELFF.

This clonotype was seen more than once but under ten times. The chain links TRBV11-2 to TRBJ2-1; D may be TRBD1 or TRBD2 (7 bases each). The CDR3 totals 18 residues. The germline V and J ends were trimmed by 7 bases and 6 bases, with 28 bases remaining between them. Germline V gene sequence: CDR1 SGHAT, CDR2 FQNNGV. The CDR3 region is CASTLRGLLAGASNEQFF. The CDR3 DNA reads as TGTGCCAGCACTTTAAGGGGGCTTTTGGCGGGAGCTAGCAATGAGCAGTTCTTC.

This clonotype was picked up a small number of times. The CDR3 loop is CASRGLAGGSTGELFF. As DNA, the CDR3 is TGCGCCAGCAGGGGACTAGCGGGAGGATCGACCGGGGAGCTGTTTTTT. V and J are TRBV5-1 and TRBJ2-2; TRBD2 matches 15 bases. The CDR3 extends over 16 amino acids. The germline gives CDR1 SGHRS, CDR2 YFSETQ. After removal of 5 bases from V and 5 bases from J, the junction contained 4 bases not matched to a gene.

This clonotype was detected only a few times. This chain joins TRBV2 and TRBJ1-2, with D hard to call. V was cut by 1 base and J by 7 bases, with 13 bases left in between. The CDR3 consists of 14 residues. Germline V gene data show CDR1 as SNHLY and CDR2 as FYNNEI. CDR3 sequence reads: CASSEEGQAGGYTF. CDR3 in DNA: TGTGCCAGCAGTGAAGAGGGCCAGGCGGGTGGCTACACCTTC.

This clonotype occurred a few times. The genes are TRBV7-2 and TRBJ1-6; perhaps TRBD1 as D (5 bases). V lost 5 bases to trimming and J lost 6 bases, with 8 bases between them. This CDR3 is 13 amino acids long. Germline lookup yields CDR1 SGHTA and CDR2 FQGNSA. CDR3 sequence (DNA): TGTGCCAGCAGCGGGGACGGTAATTCACCCCTCCACTTT. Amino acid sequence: CASSGDGNSPLHF.

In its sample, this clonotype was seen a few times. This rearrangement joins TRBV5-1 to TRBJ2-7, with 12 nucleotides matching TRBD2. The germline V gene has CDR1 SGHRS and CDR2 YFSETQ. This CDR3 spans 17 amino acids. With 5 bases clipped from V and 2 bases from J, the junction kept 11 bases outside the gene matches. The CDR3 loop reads CASSPLAGGPSTYEQYF. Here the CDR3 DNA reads TGCGCCAGCAGTCCACTAGCGGGAGGTCCCTCCACCTACGAGCAGTACTTC.